Following are 12 T cell receptor beta chains from one sample sequenced in a study of cytomegalovirus exposure and HLA in healthy donors. Researchers ran the PCR with 60 Vbeta and 13 Jbeta primers. Repertoires were generated with immunoSEQ multiplex PCR, while TCRdb's copy carries only in-frame clones and drops some. The data hold 110,000 or so clones, with 67% observed a single time. Sequenced input: PBMCs. These receptors all stem from a man younger than 35 in good health and CMV-seropositive.

This clone was seen a few times. This chain connects TRBV28 to TRBJ2-1; TRBD1 matches 7 bases. Germline trimming cut 6 bases from V and 4 bases from J; bases unmatched to any gene: 12. CDR3 length equals 16 residues. The germline CDR1 and CDR2 sequences are MDHEN and SYDVKM. The CDR3 DNA reads TGTGCCAGCAGCCTAGGGGGCGGCCGGGGATACAATGAGCAGTTCTTC. This encodes CASSLGGGRGYNEQFF.

The table lists this clone with a count of one. This chain connects TRBV5-5 to TRBJ2-3; maybe TRBD2 (5 bases). The CDR3 runs to 15 residues. From germline, CDR1 is SGHKS and CDR2 YYEKEE (reference sequence). V gave up 7 bases and J gave up 0 bases, with 15 bases separating them. CDR3 residues: CASLQLGVSTDTQYF. The CDR3 region has the DNA TGTGCCAGCCTCCAGCTCGGGGTAAGCACAGATACGCAGTATTTT. The whole variable domain, filled in from reference TRBV5-5 and TRBJ2-3, reads DAGVTQSPTHLIKTRGQQVTLRCSPISGHKSVSWYQQVLGQGPQFIFQYYEKEERGRGNFPDRFSARQFPNYSSELNVNALLLGDSALYLCASLQLGVSTDTQYFGPGTRLTVL.

The V and J genes are TRBV7-3 and TRBJ2-5; the match to TRBD2 covers 7 bases. This CDR3 spans 14 amino acids. Germline CDR1 reads SGHTA; CDR2 reads FQGTGA. Trimming cost V 1 base and J 5 bases; bases outside gene matches: 4. CDR3 nucleotides: TGTGCCAGCAGCTTAATGGGGGGGATTGAGACCCAGTACTTC. It encodes CASSLMGGIETQYF.

The V call is TRBV27, the J call TRBJ2-1; 9 nucleotides line up with TRBD1. J gave up 6 bases and V 3 bases, and 15 bases lay outside the gene matches. The CDR3 contains 18 residues. CDR1 and CDR2 (germline): MNHEY, SMNVEV (reference sequence). CDR3 in amino acids: CASSFYRSGQGVLNEQFF. Here the CDR3 DNA reads TGTGCCAGCAGTTTTTATAGGTCGGGACAGGGTGTCCTCAATGAGCAGTTCTTC.

The chain has TRBV6-5 and TRBJ2-3; possible D gene TRBD1, 5 bases. The germline CDR1 and CDR2 sequences are MNHEY and SVGAGI. The V end was cut by 4 bases, the J end by 0 bases, with 11 bases between. The length of the CDR3 is 15 residues. CDR3 residues: CASSSRQTSTDTQYF. CDR3 nucleotides: TGTGCCAGCAGTTCCCGACAGACTAGCACAGATACGCAGTATTTT.

The chain has TRBV4-1 and TRBJ1-2, with a possible D match to TRBD1 (6 bases). Germline loops: CDR1 MGHRA, CDR2 YSYEKL. The V end lost 0 bases, the J end lost 6 bases, and 14 bases lay between the germline ends. This CDR3 is 15 amino acids long. CDR3 sequence (DNA): TGCGCCAGCAGCCAAGAGCACAGGGCCGCCCATGGCTACACCTTC. It is translated as CASSQEHRAAHGYTF.

The chain has TRBV19 and TRBJ2-3; D perhaps matches TRBD1 (5 bases). Trimming left V 3 bases short and J 0 bases short, with 13 bases between. Germline CDR1 is LNHDA and CDR2 is SQIVND (reference sequence). The CDR3 totals 16 residues. The CDR3 loop is CASSITGRVSTDTQYF. Written as DNA, the CDR3 is TGTGCCAGTAGTATCACGGGCAGGGTGAGCACAGATACGCAGTATTTT.

This clone was counted once. The J gene is TRBJ1-5, the V gene TRBV2; D might be TRBD1 (5 bases). The germline V gene encodes CDR1 SNHLY and CDR2 FYNNEI. This CDR3 region has 14 residues. Trimming stripped 2 bases from V and 4 bases from J, with 9 bases between. CDR3 protein: CASSELRGNQPQHF. CDR3 nucleotide sequence: TGTGCCAGCAGTGAATTACGGGGGAATCAGCCCCAGCATTTT.

V usage is TRBV5-4 and J usage is TRBJ2-7, with 9 positions matching TRBD1. With 2 bases clipped from V and 7 bases from J, the junction kept 13 bases outside the gene matches. The CDR3 covers 16 residues. Germline values: CDR1 SGHNT, CDR2 YYREEE (reference sequence). The CDR3 DNA reads as TGTGCCAGCAGCTTTACCCAACCGGACAGGGGATATGAGCAGTACGTC. As protein: CASSFTQPDRGYEQYV.

Concerning this clone itself: This CDR3 is also generated by other DNA sequences in the sample. The chain links TRBV28 to TRBJ1-1; D is possibly TRBD1 (6 bases). This CDR3 has 15 amino acids. The V gene's germline CDR1 is MDHEN and CDR2 SYDVKM. Trimming took 4 bases from V and 4 from J, leaving 16 bases between them. The CDR3 spells CASSSSGASSTEAFF. As DNA, the CDR3 is TGTGCCAGCAGTTCGTCAGGGGCGAGTTCCACTGAAGCTTTCTTT.

The chain links TRBV6-1 to TRBJ2-7; D is perhaps TRBD1 (5 bases). Germline assignment: CDR1 MNHNS and CDR2 SASEGT. CDR3 length equals 13 residues. The V gene lost 1 base and the J gene lost 3 bases, with 7 bases spanning the gap. The CDR3 loop is CASSEEGVYEQYF. In DNA form, the CDR3 reads TGTGCCAGCAGTGAAGAAGGGGTCTACGAGCAGTACTTC.

The rearrangement links TRBV25-1 to TRBJ2-5, with 7 positions matching TRBD1. J gave up 7 bases and V 8 bases, and 13 bases lay outside the gene matches. Per the germline V gene, CDR1 is MGHDK and CDR2 is SYGVNS. The CDR3 is 14 residues long. This CDR3 is CASFRDRGRGTQYF. CDR3 sequence (DNA): TGTGCCAGCTTCCGGGACAGAGGTCGGGGGACCCAGTACTTC.